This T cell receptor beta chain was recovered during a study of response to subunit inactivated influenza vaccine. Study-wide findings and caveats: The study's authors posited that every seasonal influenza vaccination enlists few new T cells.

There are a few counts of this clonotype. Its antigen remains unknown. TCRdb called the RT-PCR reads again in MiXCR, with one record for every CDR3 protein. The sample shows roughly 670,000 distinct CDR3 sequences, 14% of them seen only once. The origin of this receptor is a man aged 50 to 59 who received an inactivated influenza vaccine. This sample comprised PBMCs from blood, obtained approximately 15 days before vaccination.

For the CDR3, the DNA is TGCAGTGCTAGGGCCATGAGTGGTGGAGAGAACACTGAAGCTTTCTTT. It specifies CSARAMSGGENTEAFF. The chain is built from TRBV20-1 and TRBJ1-1; D gene ambiguous. Trimming took off 3 bases at V and 1 base at J, with 18 bases between the two ends. CDR3 length: 16 amino acids. Germline CDR1 and CDR2: DFQATT and SNEGSKA (reference sequence).